This T cell receptor beta chain stems from a study of blood T cell repertoires in COVID-19. About the research overall: From the United States, Italy and Spain came samples of acute and convalescent COVID-19. T cells, B-cell-depleted T cells, or PBMCs provided the cDNA or gDNA that served as material.

Authors' data handling: Amplification of reference gene primers provided the estimated nucleated cell counts. Profiling relied on immunoSEQ multiplex PCR, and the TCRdb table lists in-frame clones only, not all of them. The DNA was the basis for D and trimming; V, J and clone size are from that table. This sample has about 200,000 clones, with about 89% found just once. The ends lost 4 bases at V and 2 bases at J; junction bases unmatched: 6. There are 15 residues in the CDR3. Per germline, CDR1 SGHVS and CDR2 FQNEAQ. The receptor was isolated from a man aged 55 to 70 who had recovered from COVID-19. Source material: peripheral blood. The V and J genes are TRBV7-8 and TRBJ1-1, with 8 positions matching TRBD1. DNA of the CDR3: TGTGCCAGCAGCTCTCGGACAGGGCGTAACACTGAAGCTTTCTTT. It translates to CASSSRTGRNTEAFF.